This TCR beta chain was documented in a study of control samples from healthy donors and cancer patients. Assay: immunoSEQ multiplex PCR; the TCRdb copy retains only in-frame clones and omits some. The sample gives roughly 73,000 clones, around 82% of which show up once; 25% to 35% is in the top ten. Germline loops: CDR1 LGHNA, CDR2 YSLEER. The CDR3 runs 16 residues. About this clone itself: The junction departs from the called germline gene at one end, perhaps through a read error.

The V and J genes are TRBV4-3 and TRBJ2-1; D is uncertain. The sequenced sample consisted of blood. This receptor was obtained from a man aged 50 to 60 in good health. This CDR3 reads CASSQDATFGYNGQFF. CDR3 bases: TGCGCCAGCAGCCAAGATGCGACCTTTGGTTACAATGGGCAGTTCTTC.